This TCR beta chain was obtained from a study of graft-versus-host responses after intestinal transplantation. Study overall: Tacrolimus plus steroids were given to all recipients for 2 to 4 years, preceded by anti-thymocyte globulin induction.

Note on this clone: Antigen unknown.

Profiled with immunoSEQ multiplex PCR; TCRdb holds only in-frame clones, not every one. Counted here are roughly 120,000 clones, 90% to 95% occurring once; the ten biggest clones make up approximately 1%. Study findings and constraints: Allograft graft-versus-host to host-versus-graft clonal ratios ran high in patients with graft-donor T cell macrochimerism. Early after transplant, HvG declines were associated with peak levels of circulating GvH clones.

The sequences come from unstimulated CD8+ T cells sorted from spleen or lymph node cells, collected before transplant. The receptor comes from a human donor who was the organ donor for an intestinal transplant.

The CDR3: CASSEAGEAGDQETQYF. CDR3 bases: TGTGCCAGCAGTGAAGCGGGAGAAGCGGGAGACCAAGAGACCCAGTACTTC. V and J are TRBV6-1 and TRBJ2-5; 8 nucleotides line up with TRBD2. With 0 bases clipped from V and 0 bases from J, the junction kept 6 bases outside the gene matches. Germline CDR1 MNHNS, CDR2 SASEGT. The length of the CDR3 is 17 residues.